These 29 T cell receptor beta chains were sequenced from one sample in a study of beta chain features in type 1 diabetes. The whole isolated RNA underwent reverse transcription, so sequencing captured expressed TCRB transcripts. Profiled with immunoSEQ multiplex PCR; TCRdb holds only in-frame clones, not every one. The sample lists some 330,000 clones, approximately 10% occurring once. The specimen sequenced was naive CD4+ T cells from blood. The receptor set was obtained from a woman in her twenties or thirties in good health.

This clone was recorded a few times. V is TRBV10-3 and J is TRBJ2-2, with 8 bases lining up with TRBD1. V was clipped by 1 base and J by 6 bases; unmatched bases: 7. This CDR3 region has 16 residues. The germline V gene has CDR1 ENHRY and CDR2 SYGVKD. The CDR3 DNA reads TGTGCCATCAGTGAGTTCGCCGCAGGGGGCTCCGGGGAGCTGTTTTTT. This translates into CAISEFAAGGSGELFF.

This clone was detected a few times. CDR3 coding DNA: TGTGCCAGCAGCGAGAGAGGGTATGGGTCCGATACGCAGTATTTT. Its protein is CASSERGYGSDTQYF. The V and J genes are TRBV11-2 and TRBJ2-3; a weak D match, TRBD2 (5 bases). This CDR3 has 15 amino acids. Germline V gene sequence: CDR1 SGHAT, CDR2 FQNNGV. Trimming took 5 bases from V and 6 from J, leaving 18 bases between them.

The chain is built from TRBV9 and TRBJ2-3; TRBD2 matches 11 bases. J was trimmed by 0 bases and V by 3 bases; bases with no gene match: 9. CDR3 length equals 18 residues. Germline V gives CDR1 SGDLS, CDR2 YYNGEE. The CDR3 region has the DNA TGTGCCAGCAGCGCACCCCCACGGACTAGCGGGAGCACAGATACGCAGTATTTT. The encoded protein is CASSAPPRTSGSTDTQYF.

This clone was recorded a few times. This rearrangement joins TRBV5-4 to TRBJ1-1, with D perhaps TRBD1 (5 bases). CDR1 SGHNT and CDR2 YYREEE come from the germline V gene (reference sequence). This CDR3 has 15 residues. Between the trimmed V and J ends, which lost 1 base and 1 base, there was a span of 11 bases. The CDR3 DNA reads TGTGCCAGCAGCTTGACAGGCCGATCGAACACTGAAGCTTTCTTT. This sequence encodes CASSLTGRSNTEAFF.

This clone has more than one count but fewer than ten. This chain uses TRBV6-5 with TRBJ2-1; weak D call: TRBD2 (7 bases). V lost 0 bases and J lost 8, with 17 bases in between. The CDR3 consists of 16 residues. The germline V gene has CDR1 MNHEY and CDR2 SVGAGI. The CDR3 region has the DNA TGTGCCAGCAGTTACTCTACAGGGAGGGGTGCCGATGAGCAGTTCTTC. Its translation is CASSYSTGRGADEQFF.

In this sample, this clone turned up a few times. The rearrangement uses TRBV30 and TRBJ2-7, with TRBD2 identical over 8 bases. V shed 0 bases and J 2 bases; nucleotides not matched to a gene: 9. The CDR3 runs to 16 residues. Germline lookup yields CDR1 GTSNPN and CDR2 SVGIG (reference sequence). As DNA, the CDR3 is TGTGCCTGGAGTGTAGTCCGACTAGCGACAACCTACGAGCAGTACTTC. It translates to CAWSVVRLATTYEQYF.

CDR3 sequence reads: CASSGQGARETQYF. CDR3 in DNA: TGTGCCAGCAGTGGACAGGGGGCGCGAGAGACCCAGTACTTC. The J gene is TRBJ2-5, the V gene TRBV28; TRBD1 agrees at 11 bases. The CDR3 consists of 14 residues. Germline assignment: CDR1 MDHEN and CDR2 SYDVKM. V shed 5 bases, J shed 4 bases, and the junction held 3 bases outside the gene matches.

The chain is built from TRBV7-6 and TRBJ2-1, with TRBD2 matching 8 bases. CDR3 length equals 17 residues. Germline V gene sequence: CDR1 SGHVS, CDR2 FNYEAQ. V was pared by 0 bases and J by 0 bases, with 4 bases of the junction left unmatched. Here the CDR3 DNA reads TGTGCCAGCAGCTTAGCAGGGAGCGGGGGCTCCTACAATGAGCAGTTCTTC. Translated, it gives CASSLAGSGGSYNEQFF.

There are a few counts of this clone. The junction shows a germline mismatch at one end, possibly a read error. The V gene is TRBV7-9, the J gene TRBJ1-2; D unclear. Germline loops: CDR1 SEHNR, CDR2 FQNEAQ (reference sequence). The CDR3 totals 8 residues. The CDR3 DNA reads as TGTGCCAGCAGCAAGCAAGTCTTC. It codes for CASSKQVF.

There are a few counts of this clone. The chain recombines TRBV6-5 with TRBJ2-5; 7 nucleotides agree with TRBD1. The V segment lost 5 bases and the J segment 1 base; nucleotides outside the gene matches: 7. CDR3 size: 15 residues. The germline V gene encodes CDR1 MNHEY and CDR2 SVGAGI. The CDR3 reads CASSHGQVPQETQYF. The CDR3, as DNA: TGTGCCAGCAGTCACGGACAGGTCCCCCAAGAGACCCAGTACTTC.

This clone was counted many times. The chain combines TRBV4-2 with TRBJ2-5; D is uncertain. V gave up 2 bases and J gave up 4 bases, with 2 bases separating them. The CDR3 totals 11 residues. Per the germline V gene, CDR1 is LGHNA and CDR2 is YNFKEQ. The CDR3 DNA reads as TGTGCCAGCAGCCAACGAGAGACCCAGTACTTC. Residues: CASSQRETQYF.

This clone has a handful of counts. The chain uses TRBV7-3 and TRBJ2-2; 8 bases fit TRBD2. J lost 5 bases, V lost 4 bases, and 3 bases had no gene match. In germline, CDR1 is SGHTA, CDR2 FQGTGA. The CDR3 covers 14 residues. In DNA, the CDR3 is TGTGCCAGCAGCTCAGCGGGAGTAACCGGGGAGCTGTTTTTT. Encoded protein: CASSSAGVTGELFF.

This clone was detected only a few times. The chain has TRBV27 and TRBJ2-1, with TRBD1 identical over 8 bases. Per germline, CDR1 MNHEY and CDR2 SMNVEV (reference sequence). J was trimmed by 7 bases and V by 3 bases; bases with no gene match: 14. This CDR3 comprises 17 residues. The CDR3 DNA is TGTGCCAGCAGTTTTAGGCTTCTTGGCGGGACAGGAAATGAGCAGTTCTTC. This codes for CASSFRLLGGTGNEQFF.

The genes are TRBV5-1 and TRBJ2-3; D remains ambiguous. In germline, CDR1 is SGHRS, CDR2 YFSETQ. The CDR3 is 13 residues long. Trimming left V 6 bases short and J 5 bases short, with 13 bases between. CDR3 in DNA: TGCGCCAGCAAAGACCATCGAGGAGATACGCAGTATTTT. Amino acids: CASKDHRGDTQYF.

This clone has more than one count but fewer than ten. The J gene is TRBJ2-5, the V gene TRBV12-5; D call uncertain. The CDR3 extends over 12 amino acids. The V and J ends lost 4 bases and 4 bases respectively, with 7 bases between them. The germline V gene encodes CDR1 LGHNT and CDR2 FRNRAP. CDR3 coding DNA: TGTGCTAGTGGTTCTAACCCAGAGACCCAGTACTTC. It codes for CASGSNPETQYF.

This clone has more than one count but fewer than ten. V and J are TRBV13 and TRBJ2-1; D is undetermined. The length of the CDR3 is 14 residues. The germline V gene has CDR1 PRHDT and CDR2 FYEKMQ (reference sequence). Deletions cut 5 bases from V and 8 bases from J, with 16 bases between. CDR3 nucleotides: TGTGCCAGCAGCCGCGGCTACCTCCGAGATGAGCAGTTCTTC. This translates into CASSRGYLRDEQFF.

This clone came up once. The gene calls are TRBV15 and TRBJ2-5, with D unresolved. Deletions cut 0 bases from V and 2 bases from J, with 10 bases between. Germline lookup yields CDR1 LNHNV and CDR2 YYDKDF (reference sequence). The CDR3 covers 15 residues. CDR3 sequence (DNA): TGTGCCACCAGCAGAGATCGTAACAGACAAGAGACCCAGTACTTC. Protein: CATSRDRNRQETQYF. Drawing the rest from reference TRBV15 and TRBJ2-5, the complete variable domain is DAMVIQNPRYQVTQFGKPVTLSCSQTLNHNVMYWYQQKSSQAPKLLFHYYDKDFNNEADTPDNFQSRRPNTSFCFLDIRSPGLGDTAMYLCATSRDRNRQETQYFGPGTRLLVL.

V usage is TRBV4-3 and J usage is TRBJ1-5; D gene uncertain. This CDR3 has 16 amino acids. V was pared by 0 bases and J by 4 bases, with 13 bases between. Germline-derived CDR1 and CDR2 are LGHNA and YSLEER. The CDR3 coding sequence is TGCGCCAGCAGCCAAGAGATTGGGCAGATTAATCAGCCCCAGCATTTT. It specifies CASSQEIGQINQPQHF.

The chain couples TRBV27 to TRBJ2-5, with 15 bases that match TRBD2. The germline CDR1 and CDR2 sequences are MNHEY and SMNVEV (reference sequence). The trim removed 5 bases at V and 4 bases at J, leaving 2 bases unmatched. The CDR3 is 15 amino acids. CDR3 DNA sequence: TGTGCCAGCAGTGGACTAGCGGGAGGGGGAGAGACCCAGTACTTC. Its protein is CASSGLAGGGETQYF.

This clone has more than one count but fewer than ten. The chain links TRBV5-1 to TRBJ2-3; 9 nucleotides agree with TRBD2. The CDR3 is 17 amino acids. Germline CDR1 SGHRS, CDR2 YFSETQ. The J segment lost 2 bases and the V segment lost 0 bases, leaving 7 bases of the junction unmatched. CDR3 amino acids: CASSLAPAGGYTDTQYF. The CDR3 DNA is TGCGCCAGCAGCTTGGCCCCAGCGGGAGGCTACACAGATACGCAGTATTTT.

This clone was counted between two and nine times. V and J are TRBV6-1 and TRBJ1-5; no firm D call. The germline V gene has CDR1 MNHNS and CDR2 SASEGT. The CDR3 totals 13 residues. The V end was cut by 6 bases, the J end by 0 bases, with 6 bases between. The CDR3 reads CASRVVSNQPQHF. Here the CDR3 DNA reads TGTGCCAGCAGGGTAGTTAGCAATCAGCCCCAGCATTTT.

The chain carries TRBV6-4 and TRBJ1-1; tentative D call: TRBD1 (5 bases). The CDR3 loop spans 13 amino acids. With 2 bases removed from V and 1 base from J, the gap between germline ends came to 5 bases. CDR1 MRHNA and CDR2 SNTAGT come from the germline V gene. Written as DNA, the CDR3 is TGTGCCAGCAGTGACAGGGGGAACACTGAAGCTTTCTTT. Translation gives CASSDRGNTEAFF.

The V call is TRBV18, the J call TRBJ2-5; 7 bases line up with TRBD1. CDR3 size: 13 residues. V shed 6 bases and J 4 bases; nucleotides not matched to a gene: 5. Per germline, CDR1 KGHSH and CDR2 LQKENI. CDR3 bases: TGTGCCAGCTCCCGTGACAGGGCAGAGACCCAGTACTTC. As protein: CASSRDRAETQYF. Full variable domain (outside the CDR3, taken from reference TRBV18 and TRBJ2-5): NAGVMQNPRHLVRRRGQEARLRCSPMKGHSHVYWYRQLPEEGLKFMVYLQKENIIDESGMPKERFSAEFPKEGPSILRIQQVVRGDSAAYFCASSRDRAETQYFGPGTRLLVL.

V and J are TRBV7-3 and TRBJ1-1; possibly TRBD1 for D (6 bases). CDR1 is SGHTA and CDR2 is FQGTGA in the germline V gene. V was shortened by 2 bases and J by 1 base, with 11 bases between the two germline ends. The CDR3 consists of 15 residues. CDR3 bases: TGTGCCAGCAGCTTATCACAGGGACCGAACACTGAAGCTTTCTTT. Its translation: CASSLSQGPNTEAFF.

The chain has TRBV7-9 and TRBJ2-5; the D gene is possibly TRBD1 (6 bases). The V end lost 2 bases, the J end lost 5 bases, and 18 bases lay between the germline ends. The CDR3 spans 16 residues. The V gene's germline CDR1 is SEHNR and CDR2 FQNEAQ (reference sequence). CDR3 in amino acids: CASSLSLSGVDETQYF. CDR3 nucleotides: TGTGCCAGCAGCTTAAGCTTGTCAGGGGTTGACGAGACCCAGTACTTC.

V is TRBV9 and J is TRBJ2-1; 8 bases map to TRBD2. V was clipped by 5 bases and J by 5 bases; unmatched bases: 6. This CDR3 contains 14 residues. From germline, CDR1 is SGDLS and CDR2 YYNGEE. CDR3 residues: CASSTSGDNNEQFF. CDR3 nucleotide sequence: TGTGCCAGCAGTACTAGCGGCGATAACAATGAGCAGTTCTTC.

This clone has a handful of counts. The V call is TRBV18, the J call TRBJ1-2, with TRBD1 matching over 8 bases. The germline V gene encodes CDR1 KGHSH and CDR2 LQKENI. The CDR3 sequence is 12 residues long. Trimming took 5 bases from V and 7 from J; bases not matched to a gene: 3. The CDR3 DNA follows: TGTGCCAGCTCAAATGACAGGGGTGGCTACACCTTC. Residues: CASSNDRGGYTF. The full variable domain, completed using reference TRBV18 and TRBJ1-2, is NAGVMQNPRHLVRRRGQEARLRCSPMKGHSHVYWYRQLPEEGLKFMVYLQKENIIDESGMPKERFSAEFPKEGPSILRIQQVVRGDSAAYFCASSNDRGGYTFGSGTRLTVV.

The chain recombines TRBV7-2 with TRBJ2-4, with 9 bases identical to TRBD1. Germline loops: CDR1 SGHTA, CDR2 FQGNSA. Germline trimming cut 4 bases from V and 9 bases from J; bases unmatched to any gene: 13. This CDR3 comprises 16 residues. CDR3 sequence reads: CASSSNQKRTGVIQYF. The CDR3 nucleotides read TGTGCCAGCAGCTCTAACCAAAAAAGGACAGGGGTCATTCAGTACTTC.

This clone showed up just a few times. The chain is built from TRBV29-1 and TRBJ2-7; TRBD2 aligns across 7 bases. The V gene end was trimmed by 5 bases and the J gene end by 0 bases; junction bases not matched to a gene: 4. CDR1 and CDR2 from the germline V gene are SQVTM and ANQGSEA. This CDR3 has 13 residues. CDR3 amino acids: CSVKSGDSYEQYF. CDR3 in DNA: TGCAGCGTTAAAAGCGGGGACTCCTACGAGCAGTACTTC.